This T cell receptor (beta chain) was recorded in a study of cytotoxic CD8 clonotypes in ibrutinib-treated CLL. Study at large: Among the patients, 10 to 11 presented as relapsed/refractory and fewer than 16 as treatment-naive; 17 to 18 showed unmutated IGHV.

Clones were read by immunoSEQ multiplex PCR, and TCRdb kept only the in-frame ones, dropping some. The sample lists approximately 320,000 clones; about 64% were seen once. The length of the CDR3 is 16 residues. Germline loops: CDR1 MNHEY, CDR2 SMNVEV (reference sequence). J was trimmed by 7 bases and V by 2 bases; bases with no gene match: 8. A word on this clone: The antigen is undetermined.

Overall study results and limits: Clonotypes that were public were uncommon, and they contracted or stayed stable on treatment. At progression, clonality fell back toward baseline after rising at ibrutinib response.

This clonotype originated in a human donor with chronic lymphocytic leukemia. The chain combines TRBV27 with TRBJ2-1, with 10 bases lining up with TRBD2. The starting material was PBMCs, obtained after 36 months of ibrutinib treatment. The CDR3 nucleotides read TGTGCCAGCAGTTTAGACCCTAGCGGGAGCTTGAATGAGCAGTTCTTC. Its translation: CASSLDPSGSLNEQFF.